The clone carrying this T cell receptor (beta chain) was counted a few times. TCRdb passed the 5' RACE reads through MiXCR, listing each CDR3 protein once. This sample has about 200,000 distinct CDR3 sequences, with about 3% found just once. The data were obtained in a study of T cells after yellow fever vaccination. This TCR was recovered from a man between 18 and 29 years old who received the YFV17D yellow fever vaccine. Sequencing used CD4+ T cells sorted from PBMCs, obtained 10 days after the yellow fever booster vaccination.

DNA of the CDR3: TGCGCCAGCAGCAGGGGACAGGTCACCGGGGAGCTGTTTTTT. Protein: CASSRGQVTGELFF. V and J are TRBV5-1 and TRBJ2-2; 8 positions agree with TRBD1. The CDR3 runs 14 residues. CDR1 is SGHRS, CDR2 YFSETQ, per germline. Germline trimming cut 4 bases from V and 4 bases from J; bases unmatched to any gene: 3.